Below, 31 T cell receptor beta chains from the same sample are listed, as sequenced in a study of blood T cells in healthy people across ages (dated by TCRdb to the mid-2010s). Libraries were constructed by 5' RACE. Sequencing was performed on an Illumina HiSeq 2500. A second roughly 7 to 11 cycle PCR used a sample-barcoded 5' primer and a J-beta primer mix. Using fastp at Q25 and MiXCR, TCRdb reprocessed the public reads and kept productive beta chains. Every CDR3 protein is listed once, alongside the most common genes and DNA of its rows. The sample contains roughly 800,000 distinct CDR3 sequences, more than 45% of them found a single time. The ten largest make up approximately 20% of the sample. The sequencing input was blood. These receptors originate from a young man in good health.

This chain uses TRBV6-6 with TRBJ2-1; 10 bases are a match to TRBD2. CDR3 length: 16 amino acids. CDR1 is MNHNY and CDR2 is SVGAGI in the germline V gene (reference sequence). V was clipped by 4 bases and J by 10 bases; unmatched bases: 13. The CDR3 loop reads CASSWASGSPAAEQFF. The DNA for the CDR3 is TGTGCCAGCAGTTGGGCTAGCGGGAGTCCGGCGGCGGAGCAGTTCTTC.

The chain uses TRBV29-1 and TRBJ2-7; the match to TRBD2 covers 11 bases. With V trimmed by 7 bases and J by 3 bases, 5 bases remained unmatched. CDR3 size: 13 residues. Germline V CDR1 and CDR2: SQVTM, ANQGSEA. The CDR3 DNA reads TGCAGCGCGACGGGACTAGCGGTCTACGAGCAGTACTTC. Translation: CSATGLAVYEQYF.

This clonotype was seen only once. The chain couples TRBV4-1 to TRBJ2-4, with a weak D call TRBD2 (6 bases). The closer fit of TRBJ2-7 to the DNA end suggests the J call may be wrong. There are 16 residues in the CDR3. Germline V CDR1 and CDR2: MGHRA, YSYEKL. The CDR3 nucleotides are TGCGCCAGCAGCCAATACCAGGGACTCCAATCGTACGAGCAGTACTTC. Its translation is CASSQYQGLQSYEQYF.

This clonotype has more than one count but fewer than ten. The chain employs TRBV20-1 and TRBJ2-7, with a possible D match to TRBD2 (5 bases). CDR1 is DFQATT and CDR2 is SNEGSKA in the germline V gene (reference sequence). The CDR3 is 15 residues long. Trimming took off 5 bases at V and 0 bases at J, with 17 bases between the two ends. CDR3 sequence reads: CSAPPSDLSSYEQYF. The CDR3 DNA is TGCAGTGCTCCCCCGTCGGACTTGAGCTCCTACGAGCAGTACTTC.

The chain combines TRBV3-1 with TRBJ2-5, with D possibly matching TRBD1 (7 bases). CDR3 length equals 15 residues. V shed 5 bases and J shed 4 bases, with 17 bases lying between them. In germline, CDR1 is LGHDT, CDR2 YNNKEL (reference sequence). CDR3: CASSSQPQGGETQYF. CDR3 sequence (DNA): TGTGCCAGCAGCTCACAGCCCCAGGGGGGAGAGACCCAGTACTTC.

This chain links TRBV7-2 with TRBJ2-4, with D maybe TRBD1 (6 bases). V was clipped by 3 bases and J by 6 bases, with 12 bases between them. The CDR3 covers 14 residues. Germline V lookup: CDR1 SGHTA, CDR2 FQGNSA. The CDR3 DNA follows: TGTGCCAGCAGCTTTGGGGGCTGGGGAAACATTCAGTACTTC. This sequence encodes CASSFGGWGNIQYF.

The rearrangement uses TRBV12-3 or TRBV12-4 and TRBJ1-1; D possibly corresponds to TRBD1 (6 bases). This CDR3 comprises 13 residues. V was shortened by 0 bases and J by 8 bases, with 10 bases between the two germline ends. The CDR3 DNA reads TGTGCCAGCAGTTTAGCTATAGACAGGGAAGCTTTCTTT. Its translation: CASSLAIDREAFF.

This chain connects TRBV4-3 to TRBJ2-3; D unclear. Looked up from germline, CDR1 is LGHNA and CDR2 is YSLEER. V was clipped by 0 bases and J by 3 bases, with 16 bases between them. This CDR3 spans 17 amino acids. CDR3: CASSQDSGRSLTDTQYF. CDR3 nucleotide sequence: TGCGCCAGCAGCCAAGACTCCGGGCGGAGCTTGACAGATACGCAGTATTTT.

The genes are TRBV20-1 and TRBJ2-7; possibly TRBD1 for D (5 bases). V lost 6 bases to trimming and J lost 2 bases, with 14 bases between them. The germline V gene has CDR1 DFQATT and CDR2 SNEGSKA (reference sequence). The CDR3 sequence is 13 residues long. The DNA for the CDR3 is TGCAGTGCCGCCGAACAGGTCACCTACGAGCAGTACTTC. Its translation is CSAAEQVTYEQYF.

On this clonotype: Relative to the germline gene, one junction end is altered; a read error may explain this. The genes are TRBV7-2 and TRBJ2-6; TRBD1 is a possible D gene (5 bases). Germline-derived CDR1 and CDR2 are SGHTA and FQGNSA. The CDR3 has 16 residues. The CDR3 bases are TGTGCCAGCAGCTTAGTTCAGGTCTCTGGGGCCAACGTCCCGACTTTC. It yields the protein CASSLVQVSGANVPTF.

The V and J genes are TRBV12-3 or TRBV12-4 and TRBJ2-5; maybe TRBD1 (6 bases). The V gene lost 7 bases and the J gene lost 2 bases, with 17 bases spanning the gap. This CDR3 is 15 amino acids long. The DNA for the CDR3 is TGTGCCAGCACCCAATCAGGGGACCTTCAAGAGACCCAGTACTTC. Residues: CASTQSGDLQETQYF.

The V and J genes are TRBV7-9 and TRBJ2-1; 7 bases are shared with TRBD2. This CDR3 spans 15 amino acids. V lost 0 bases to trimming and J lost 3 bases; unmatched junction nucleotides: 2. Germline CDR1 SEHNR, CDR2 FQNEAQ (reference sequence). The CDR3 region is CASSLAGGVYNEQFF. The CDR3 DNA sequence: TGTGCCAGCAGCTTAGCGGGGGGGGTCTACAATGAGCAGTTCTTC. Full variable domain (outside the CDR3, taken from reference TRBV7-9 and TRBJ2-1): DTGVSQNPRHKITKRGQNVTFRCDPISEHNRLYWYRQTLGQGPEFLTYFQNEAQLEKSRLLSDRFSAERPKGSFSTLEIQRTEQGDSAMYLCASSLAGGVYNEQFFGPGTRLTVL.

The V call is TRBV20-1, the J call TRBJ2-5, with D unclear. V lost 7 bases and J 5 bases, leaving 17 bases between the germline ends. CDR1 is DFQATT, CDR2 SNEGSKA, per germline (reference sequence). The CDR3 sequence is 13 residues long. The CDR3 bases are TGCAGTGTCCCCCGGCGAGGCCCGGAGACCCAGTACTTC. It specifies CSVPRRGPETQYF.

The chain carries TRBV7-7 and TRBJ2-2; TRBD2 matches at 9 bases. With V trimmed by 1 base and J by 3 bases, 6 bases remained unmatched. The CDR3 loop spans 17 amino acids. Germline V gives CDR1 SSHAT, CDR2 FNYEAQ (reference sequence). The CDR3 reads CASSLVAGAGDTGELFF. As DNA, the CDR3 is TGTGCCAGCAGCTTAGTAGCGGGGGCCGGGGACACCGGGGAGCTGTTTTTT.

This clonotype has only a few counts. The chain is built from TRBV20-1 and TRBJ2-7; 12 bases match TRBD2. The CDR3 extends over 16 amino acids. Germline CDR1 and CDR2: DFQATT and SNEGSKA (reference sequence). V trimming: 7 bases; J trimming: 4 bases; junction bases outside the gene matches: 14. CDR3 sequence: CSVSTSGGLIRYEQYF. CDR3 sequence (DNA): TGCAGTGTATCGACTAGCGGGGGATTGATAAGATACGAGCAGTACTTC.

The chain links TRBV29-1 to TRBJ1-1; D remains ambiguous. V was trimmed by 6 bases and J by 3 bases, leaving 14 bases between them. The CDR3 length is 13 residues. The germline gives CDR1 SQVTM, CDR2 ANQGSEA. CDR3 bases: TGCAGCGTCAAGGCGGGCGGGGACACTGAAGCTTTCTTT. Protein: CSVKAGGDTEAFF.

The CDR3 bases are TGTGCCAGCAGAGGGAGGAGCATTCAGTACTTC. Protein sequence: CASRGRSIQYF. The chain links TRBV12-3 or TRBV12-4 to TRBJ2-4; TRBD2 might be the D (6 bases). This CDR3 has 11 residues. V dropped 6 bases and J dropped 9 bases, with 9 bases sitting between them.

The gene calls are TRBV7-8 and TRBJ2-5; TRBD2 matches 16 bases. The CDR3 covers 14 residues. Germline V lookup: CDR1 SGHVS, CDR2 FQNEAQ. V was pared by 2 bases and J by 12 bases, with 3 bases of the junction left unmatched. The CDR3 spells CASSLSGLAGGEYF. CDR3 bases: TGTGCCAGCAGCTTATCGGGACTAGCGGGAGGGGAGTACTTC.

This clonotype came up once. The V and J genes are TRBV7-2 and TRBJ2-1; no reliable D call. CDR1 and CDR2 from the germline V gene are SGHTA and FQGNSA. The CDR3 is 14 amino acids. The ends were cut back, 5 bases at V and 5 bases at J, with 13 bases in the middle. The CDR3 nucleotides read TGTGCCAGCAGCCCACCCAATGGGAACAATGAGCAGTTCTTC. This encodes CASSPPNGNNEQFF.

A few counts support this clonotype. The chain carries TRBV4-2 and TRBJ2-7; possible D gene TRBD1, 6 bases. The germline V gene has CDR1 LGHNA and CDR2 YNFKEQ. The V gene lost 0 bases and the J gene lost 5 bases, with 11 bases spanning the gap. This CDR3 has 14 amino acids. CDR3 residues: CASSQDNRVDEQYF. The CDR3 nucleotides read TGTGCCAGCAGCCAAGATAACAGGGTGGACGAGCAGTACTTC.

The chain couples TRBV5-1 to TRBJ2-7; 10 bases fit TRBD1. The trim removed 2 bases at V and 7 bases at J, leaving 6 bases unmatched. Germline assignment: CDR1 SGHRS and CDR2 YFSETQ. This CDR3 region has 14 residues. The CDR3 spells CASSFMGQGREQYF. In DNA, the CDR3 is TGCGCCAGCAGCTTCATGGGACAGGGGAGGGAGCAGTACTTC. The complete variable domain, with remaining parts taken from reference TRBV5-1 and TRBJ2-7, reads KAGVTQTPRYLIKTRGQQVTLSCSPISGHRSVSWYQQTPGQGLQFLFEYFSETQRNKGNFPGRFSGRQFSNSRSEMNVSTLELGDSALYLCASSFMGQGREQYFGPGTRLTVT.

The chain carries TRBV20-1 and TRBJ2-5; TRBD1 matches 10 bases. With the DNA end fitting TRBJ2-7 better, the J assignment may be wrong. Germline V gene lookup returns CDR1 DFQATT and CDR2 SNEGSKA (reference sequence). The CDR3 loop spans 16 amino acids. The CDR3 DNA reads as TGCAGTGCGCCCAACTGGGACAGGGGACTAACGTACGAGCAGTACTTC. It codes for CSAPNWDRGLTYEQYF.

The chain links TRBV11-2 to TRBJ2-1, with a possible D match to TRBD2 (5 bases). The CDR3 is made up of 14 amino acids. V lost 5 bases and J 9 bases, leaving 17 bases between the germline ends. CDR1 and CDR2 (germline): SGHAT, FQNNGV. CDR3 loop: CASSVSTIFTEQFF. The CDR3 coding sequence is TGTGCCAGCAGCGTATCGACTATTTTCACTGAGCAGTTCTTC.

V is TRBV5-1 and J is TRBJ1-4; D possibly corresponds to TRBD1 (5 bases). V dropped 2 bases and J dropped 12 bases, with 23 bases sitting between them. CDR1 is SGHRS, CDR2 YFSETQ, per germline. This CDR3 comprises 16 residues. The CDR3 region has the DNA TGCGCCAGCAGCTTTAGTCTTCCATTTCCTCAGGGTGAACTGTTTTTT. This encodes CASSFSLPFPQGELFF.

The J gene is TRBJ1-5, the V gene TRBV12-3 or TRBV12-4; unclear D gene. The V gene lost 3 bases and the J gene lost 4 bases, with 16 bases spanning the gap. The CDR3 totals 16 residues. The CDR3 region is CASSFSGGRKNQPQHF. The CDR3 DNA follows: TGTGCCAGCAGTTTTTCTGGTGGCAGGAAAAATCAGCCCCAGCATTTT.

The chain couples TRBV6-1 to TRBJ2-7; D is ambiguous. The CDR3 length is 17 residues. V gave up 0 bases and J gave up 3 bases, with 18 bases separating them. Germline CDR1 is MNHNS and CDR2 is SASEGT. CDR3 DNA: TGTGCCAGCAGTGAAGCTTACCAGAGACCTGTGATCTACGAGCAGTACTTC. Translating it yields CASSEAYQRPVIYEQYF.

This clonotype was counted many times. This rearrangement joins TRBV4-2 to TRBJ2-3; tentative D call: TRBD2 (6 bases). The V gene lost 1 base and the J gene lost 4 bases, with 9 bases spanning the gap. Germline CDR1 and CDR2: LGHNA and YNFKEQ. The CDR3 covers 14 residues. The CDR3 region has the DNA TGTGCCAGCAGCCAAGCCTCGGGGGCAGATACGCAGTATTTT. Translation gives CASSQASGADTQYF.

In its sample, this clonotype was seen many times. The V call is TRBV7-3, the J call TRBJ2-3; no definite D call. V was trimmed by 1 base and J by 7 bases, leaving 12 bases between them. Germline CDR1 SGHTA, CDR2 FQGTGA. This CDR3 is 14 amino acids long. The DNA for the CDR3 is TGTGCCAGCAGCTTAATCCCGCTTAGCAATACGCAGTATTTT. This gives the protein CASSLIPLSNTQYF. The entire variable domain, with the rest obtained from reference TRBV7-3 and TRBJ2-3, is as follows: GAGVSQTPSNKVTEKGKYVELRCDPISGHTALYWYRQSLGQGPEFLIYFQGTGAADDSGLPNDRFFAVRPEGSVSTLKIQRTERGDSAVYLCASSLIPLSNTQYFGPGTRLTVL.

This rearrangement joins TRBV6-6 to TRBJ2-4; 7 bases match TRBD1. The last part of the DNA fits TRBJ2-7 better; the J call may be wrong. Germline V gives CDR1 MNHNY, CDR2 SVGAGI (reference sequence). The CDR3 totals 13 residues. The chain's CDR3 is CASTPGTVYEQYF. The CDR3 nucleotides read TGTGCCAGCACCCCGGGGACAGTGTACGAGCAGTACTTC.

The genes are TRBV7-8 and TRBJ1-4; no definite D call. Germline V lookup: CDR1 SGHVS, CDR2 FQNEAQ. The CDR3 runs 15 residues. V dropped 0 bases and J dropped 7 bases, with 12 bases sitting between them. CDR3 sequence reads: CASSLAQAGGEKLFF. As DNA, the CDR3 is TGTGCCAGCAGCTTAGCGCAGGCAGGCGGTGAAAAACTGTTTTTT. The whole variable domain, filled in from reference TRBV7-8 and TRBJ1-4, reads GAGVSQSPRYKVAKRGQDVALRCDPISGHVSLFWYQQALGQGPEFLTYFQNEAQLDKSGLPSDRFFAERPEGSVSTLKIQRTQQEDSAVYLCASSLAQAGGEKLFFGSGTQLSVL.

The rearrangement uses TRBV15 and TRBJ2-1; 8 bases are shared with TRBD2. This CDR3 region has 16 residues. Trimming removed 6 bases from V and 1 base from J; junction bases left unmatched: 8. The germline gives CDR1 LNHNV, CDR2 YYDKDF (reference sequence). CDR3 amino acids: CATRTSGSRSYNEQFF. The CDR3 coding sequence is TGTGCCACCAGAACGAGCGGGAGTCGGTCCTACAATGAGCAGTTCTTC.